One and the same sample provided the 21 T cell receptor beta chains below, sequenced in a study of blood T cell dynamics during melanoma immunotherapy. Time point indicated: pre-treatment baseline. Method: immunoSEQ multiplex PCR; TCRdb's copy keeps in-frame clones and lacks some. Of tens of thousands of clones in the sample, 87% were seen once. Sequencing was performed on blood, taken from a patient treated with checkpoint blockade. These receptors originate from a human donor with melanoma.

The chain carries TRBV7-9 and TRBJ2-5; D perhaps matches TRBD1 (6 bases). Germline-derived CDR1 and CDR2 are SEHNR and FQNEAQ (reference sequence). The CDR3 covers 14 residues. The germline V and J ends were trimmed by 0 bases and 5 bases, with 10 bases remaining between them. CDR3 sequence: CASSLAGTKETQYF. CDR3 nucleotide sequence: TGTGCCAGCAGCTTAGCCGGGACAAAGGAGACCCAGTACTTC.

This CDR3 is CASIPGQSVEKLFF. CDR3 nucleotides: TGTGCCAGTATCCCGGGACAGTCGGTTGAAAAACTGTTTTTT. J is TRBJ1-4 and V is TRBV19; 7 bases map to TRBD1. The germline V gene has CDR1 LNHDA and CDR2 SQIVND (reference sequence). The junction had 9 bases not matched to a gene; V was cut back by 7 bases and J by 7 bases. The CDR3 loop spans 14 amino acids.

The chain links TRBV9 to TRBJ2-7, with 9 bases aligning to TRBD1. The CDR3 is 15 residues long. Trimming cost V 3 bases and J 5 bases; bases outside gene matches: 9. The germline gives CDR1 SGDLS, CDR2 YYNGEE. Here the CDR3 reads CASSEGDREGDEQYF. CDR3 DNA: TGTGCCAGCAGCGAAGGGGACAGGGAGGGGGACGAGCAGTACTTC.

The chain combines TRBV2 with TRBJ2-7; TRBD2 might be the D (6 bases). CDR1 and CDR2 from the germline V gene are SNHLY and FYNNEI. CDR3 size: 12 residues. Between the trimmed V and J ends, which lost 6 bases and 3 bases, there was a span of 9 bases. The CDR3 here is CASRGTYYEQYF. The CDR3 nucleotides read TGTGCCAGCAGAGGGACTTACTACGAGCAGTACTTC. The full variable domain, completed using reference TRBV2 and TRBJ2-7, is EPEVTQTPSHQVTQMGQEVILRCVPISNHLYFYWYRQILGQKVEFLVSFYNNEISEKSEIFDDQFSVERPDGSNFTLKIRSTKLEDSAMYFCASRGTYYEQYFGPGTRLTVT.

A few counts support this clone. V usage is TRBV9 and J usage is TRBJ2-7, with 16 positions matching TRBD2. Germline CDR1 SGDLS, CDR2 YYNGEE. V dropped 4 bases and J dropped 7; count of bases not matched to a gene: 8. The CDR3 has 16 amino acids. Here the CDR3 reads CASSPGLAGGPEEQYF. The CDR3 region has the DNA TGTGCCAGCAGCCCGGGACTAGCGGGAGGGCCGGAAGAGCAGTACTTC.

This chain uses TRBV5-6 with TRBJ1-6; no reliable D call. Germline V CDR1 and CDR2: SGHDT, YYEEEE. The length of the CDR3 is 17 residues. Trimming left V 3 bases short and J 9 bases short, with 22 bases between. The CDR3 here is CASSSRLGIPFVSPLHF. In DNA form, the CDR3 reads TGTGCCAGCAGCTCCCGACTTGGGATACCTTTCGTTTCACCCCTCCACTTT. Looking up the rest from reference TRBV5-6 and TRBJ1-6 gives the full variable domain: DAGVTQSPTHLIKTRGQQVTLRCSPKSGHDTVSWYQQALGQGPQFIFQYYEEEERQRGNFPDRFSGHQFPNYSSELNVNALLLGDSALYLCASSSRLGIPFVSPLHFGNGTRLTVT.

This chain uses TRBV10-3 with TRBJ1-1, with D uncertain. The V end was cut by 1 base, the J end by 1 base, with 7 bases between. The CDR3 contains 14 residues. CDR1 and CDR2 from the germline V gene are ENHRY and SYGVKD. CDR3 sequence: CAISEWATNTEAFF. DNA of the CDR3: TGTGCCATCAGTGAGTGGGCCACGAACACTGAAGCTTTCTTT.

The rearrangement uses TRBV27 and TRBJ2-2; 7 bases align to TRBD1. V lost 3 bases and J lost 1; bases outside the gene matches: 5. The CDR3 length is 16 residues. Germline V gives CDR1 MNHEY, CDR2 SMNVEV (reference sequence). CDR3 coding DNA: TGTGCCAGCAGTTTCTGGCAGGGGGTGAACACCGGGGAGCTGTTTTTT. Its translation is CASSFWQGVNTGELFF.

The rearrangement joins TRBV15 to TRBJ2-5; 9 bases are shared with TRBD2. CDR1 and CDR2 (germline): LNHNV, YYDKDF (reference sequence). The CDR3 is 14 residues long. Trimming cost V 1 base and J 5 bases; bases outside gene matches: 2. This chain's CDR3 is CATSRGGLAETQYF. CDR3 DNA sequence: TGTGCCACCAGCAGAGGCGGACTAGCGGAGACCCAGTACTTC.

This clone came up once. This chain joins TRBV2 and TRBJ1-4; D gene unclear. In germline, CDR1 is SNHLY, CDR2 FYNNEI. There are 15 residues in the CDR3. Deletions cut 4 bases from V and 4 bases from J, with 13 bases between. CDR3 loop: CASSGRSSYNEKLFF. The CDR3 DNA is TGTGCCAGCAGTGGGCGCAGCTCCTATAATGAAAAACTGTTTTTT.

This chain joins TRBV5-1 and TRBJ1-3; D is unclear. The length of the CDR3 is 15 residues. Germline CDR1 is SGHRS and CDR2 is YFSETQ. Trimming stripped 0 bases from V and 0 bases from J, with 7 bases between. This chain's CDR3 is CASSLAGSSGNTIYF. The CDR3 DNA reads as TGCGCCAGCAGCTTGGCCGGGAGCTCTGGAAACACCATATATTTT.

This clone was detected only once. V and J are TRBV19 and TRBJ2-7, with 8 positions matching TRBD2. The CDR3 loop spans 14 amino acids. Germline V gives CDR1 LNHDA, CDR2 SQIVND (reference sequence). The V gene end was trimmed by 3 bases and the J gene end by 4 bases; junction bases not matched to a gene: 5. The CDR3 nucleotides read TGTGCCAGTAGTATTACTAGCGGTGGATACGAGCAGTACTTC. It is translated as CASSITSGGYEQYF. Full variable domain (remainder filled in from reference TRBV19 and TRBJ2-7): DGGITQSPKYLFRKEGQNVTLSCEQNLNHDAMYWYRQDPGQGLRLIYYSQIVNDFQKGDIAEGYSVSREKKESFPLTVTSAQKNPTAFYLCASSITSGGYEQYFGPGTRLTVT.

In its sample, this clone was seen once. The J gene is TRBJ2-5, the V gene TRBV5-6; 8 bases map to TRBD1. The J call may be faulty, since TRBJ2-7 better matches the DNA end. The CDR3 has 14 amino acids. Germline CDR1 SGHDT, CDR2 YYEEEE. The CDR3 DNA reads TGTGCCAGCAACCTTCAGGGGGCCTCCTACGAGCAGTACTTC. Encoded protein: CASNLQGASYEQYF.

The chain links TRBV2 to TRBJ1-5; 7 bases line up with TRBD1. There are 14 residues in the CDR3. Germline lookup yields CDR1 SNHLY and CDR2 FYNNEI. V lost 3 bases and J lost 7; bases outside the gene matches: 6. CDR3 loop: CASSDRGSEQPQHF. The CDR3, as DNA: TGTGCCAGCAGTGACAGGGGGAGCGAACAGCCCCAGCATTTT.

In this sample, this clone turned up once. This rearrangement joins TRBV18 to TRBJ2-5; 9 nucleotides match TRBD1. V shed 2 bases, J shed 5 bases, and the junction held 6 bases outside the gene matches. Germline values: CDR1 KGHSH, CDR2 LQKENI. CDR3 length: 15 residues. CDR3 protein: CASSPSTGGLETQYF. Here the CDR3 DNA reads TGTGCCAGCTCACCAAGTACAGGGGGCCTGGAGACCCAGTACTTC. Complete variable domain (other parts from reference TRBV18 and TRBJ2-5): NAGVMQNPRHLVRRRGQEARLRCSPMKGHSHVYWYRQLPEEGLKFMVYLQKENIIDESGMPKERFSAEFPKEGPSILRIQQVVRGDSAAYFCASSPSTGGLETQYFGPGTRLLVL.

The gene calls are TRBV5-5 and TRBJ2-7; TRBD1 matches at 12 bases. Trimming removed 0 bases from V and 2 bases from J; junction bases left unmatched: 12. Germline CDR1 reads SGHKS; CDR2 reads YYEKEE (reference sequence). The CDR3 sequence is 19 residues long. The CDR3, as DNA: TGTGCCAGCAGCTTGGAGGTGGGGTGGGACAGGGGGCGCCCCTACGAGCAGTACTTC. Translated, it gives CASSLEVGWDRGRPYEQYF.

This chain links TRBV5-1 with TRBJ2-1, with a possible D match to TRBD1 (5 bases). This CDR3 has 14 residues. Germline CDR1 is SGHRS and CDR2 is YFSETQ. The V end lost 3 bases, the J end lost 4 bases, and 11 bases lay between the germline ends. The CDR3: CASSSDNQYNEQFF. In nucleotides, the CDR3 is TGCGCCAGCAGCTCGGACAACCAGTACAATGAGCAGTTCTTC. Filled out from reference TRBV5-1 and TRBJ2-1, the complete variable domain reads KAGVTQTPRYLIKTRGQQVTLSCSPISGHRSVSWYQQTPGQGLQFLFEYFSETQRNKGNFPGRFSGRQFSNSRSEMNVSTLELGDSALYLCASSSDNQYNEQFFGPGTRLTVL.

The chain uses TRBV5-4 and TRBJ2-1; D tentatively fits TRBD1 or TRBD2 (6 bases each). Trimming stripped 2 bases from V and 7 bases from J, with 16 bases between. The germline V gene has CDR1 SGHNT and CDR2 YYREEE (reference sequence). This CDR3 region has 15 residues. CDR3 sequence: CASSFGGAESNEQFF. The CDR3 coding sequence is TGTGCCAGCAGCTTCGGGGGCGCGGAATCGAATGAGCAGTTCTTC.

This chain joins TRBV7-2 and TRBJ2-1; a weak D match, TRBD2 (6 bases). There are 15 residues in the CDR3. The germline V gene encodes CDR1 SGHTA and CDR2 FQGNSA. V dropped 5 bases and J dropped 0 bases, with 11 bases sitting between them. The CDR3 loop is CASSPGGNSYNEQFF. The CDR3 DNA is TGTGCCAGCAGCCCCGGGGGAAACTCCTACAATGAGCAGTTCTTC.

This chain links TRBV25-1 with TRBJ2-7; D is unclear. There are 15 residues in the CDR3. Trimming cost V 0 bases and J 2 bases, with 11 bases left between them. Germline assignment: CDR1 MGHDK and CDR2 SYGVNS. The CDR3 DNA reads as TGTGCCAGCAGTGAATATGCAGACCCACCCTACGAGCAGTACTTC. Translated, it gives CASSEYADPPYEQYF.

This clone appeared a single time. This sequence joins TRBV7-8 and TRBJ2-7; 9 bases are shared with TRBD1. The CDR3 has 14 amino acids. CDR1 and CDR2 from the germline V gene are SGHVS and FQNEAQ. With 7 bases clipped from V and 4 bases from J, the junction kept 8 bases outside the gene matches. The CDR3 DNA sequence: TGTGCCAGCACCCTGACCGGGACAGGGTACGAGCAGTACTTC. Translating gives CASTLTGTGYEQYF.